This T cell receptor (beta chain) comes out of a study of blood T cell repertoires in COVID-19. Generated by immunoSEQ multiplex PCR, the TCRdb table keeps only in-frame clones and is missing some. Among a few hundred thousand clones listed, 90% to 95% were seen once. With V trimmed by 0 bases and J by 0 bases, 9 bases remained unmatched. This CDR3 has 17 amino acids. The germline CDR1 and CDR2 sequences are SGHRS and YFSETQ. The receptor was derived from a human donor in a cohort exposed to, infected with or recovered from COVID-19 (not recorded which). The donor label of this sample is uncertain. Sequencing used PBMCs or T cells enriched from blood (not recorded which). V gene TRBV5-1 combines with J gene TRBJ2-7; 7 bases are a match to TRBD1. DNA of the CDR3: TGCGCCAGCAGCTTGGTTCGAACAGGGGCGAGCTCCTACGAGCAGTACTTC. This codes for CASSLVRTGASSYEQYF. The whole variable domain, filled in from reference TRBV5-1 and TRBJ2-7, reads KAGVTQTPRYLIKTRGQQVTLSCSPISGHRSVSWYQQTPGQGLQFLFEYFSETQRNKGNFPGRFSGRQFSNSRSEMNVSTLELGDSALYLCASSLVRTGASSYEQYFGPGTRLTVT.